The sample holds many counts of the clone carrying this T cell receptor beta chain. Its antigen is not known. Compared with germline, one end of the junction differs, possibly owing to a read error. This CDR3 has 14 amino acids. The TCR library protocol attached unique molecular identifiers to the individual cDNA molecules. TCRdb reprocessed the 5' RACE reads via MiXCR and lists one record per CDR3 protein. Here the sample spans 27,000 or so distinct CDR3 sequences, under 7.5% being singletons. This record comes from a study of early T cells in non-severe SARS-CoV-2 infection. Study-level information: Sequenced material consisted of bulk RNA (from unsorted whole blood), and chains were unpaired.

Study-level results: In VDJdb matching, anti-spike CD8 responses were favored while private and CD4 specificities went missing.

What was sequenced was whole blood. This chain uses TRBV12-3 or TRBV12-4 with TRBJ2-3; perhaps TRBD1 as D (6 bases). The TCR sequence derives from an adult who was a healthcare worker with PCR-confirmed SARS-CoV-2 infection or an uninfected control (not recorded which). CDR3 amino acids: CASSFGQGKDTQYF. CDR3 nucleotide sequence: TGCGCCAGCAGTTTTGGGCAGGGGAAGGATACGCAGTATTTT.